This T cell receptor (beta chain) was identified in a study of siplizumab effects on memory and regulatory T cells (dated by TCRdb to about 2019). Context from the whole study: The effect of the anti-CD2 antibody siplizumab on alloreactive T-cell subsets was examined in allogeneic mixed lymphocyte reactions constructed from human PBMCs.

The study at large found these results: Unstimulated naive T cells appeared to be more diverse than memory T cells, and naive cells seemed to make a substantial contribution to the alloresponse. In reactions with siplizumab, an average of roughly 70% of mappable alloreactive CD4+ clones were Treg-derived, compared with about 27% in control reactions. No functional confirmation was obtained for the suppressive function of proliferating Tregs from siplizumab cultures. The cumulative frequency of alloreactive sequences traceable to unstimulated CD4+ memory T cells was significantly reduced by siplizumab. Because sequences below about 10^-5 frequency were poorly captured, only a minor fraction of alloreactive clones could be mapped to unstimulated subsets. About 75-96% of proliferating CD4+ or CD8+ clones could not be given a naive or memory phenotype.

TCRbeta CDR3 sequencing was performed on sorted unstimulated T cells and on proliferating T cells recovered from mixed lymphocyte reactions. Fresh whole blood from fewer than 11 HLA-typed healthy donors was used to isolate PBMCs. To map where alloreactive clones came from, unstimulated CD4+ non-regulatory T cells were FACS-sorted. Comments on this clone: No antigen is known for it. The record has no base qualities; no much larger clone is one base away.

The germline V gene encodes CDR1 MNHNS and CDR2 SASEGT. There are 14 amino acids in the CDR3, from cysteine to phenylalanine inclusive. Solely the CDR3 DNA is kept, with 42 bases framed from the first base. V loses 5 bases at its end and J loses 7 bases; junction bases beyond the gene matches: 8. Library preparation used the immunoSEQ multiplex PCR assay. About 10^5 TCR templates per sample were assayed by the deep sequencing platform. Genomic DNA extracted from sorted T cells was the material used for TCRbeta CDR3 sequencing. On the study's bioinformatics: Clonal analysis of TCRbeta CDR3 data was done in the R programming language. Unstimulated samples were compared with post-reaction CFSE-low samples to define alloreactive CD4+ and CD8+ clones. Regulatory or non-regulatory origin was assigned to alloreactive CD4+ clones by matching of sequences to sorted unstimulated Treg and non-Treg repertoires. TCRdb took this table from immuneACCESS and kept in-frame rearrangements with V and J called. Such tables lack part of the clones; where checked against another copy, unresolved V genes explain under half of the gap, and the rest is unexplained. That table supplies the V and J calls and clone size; D and trimming were determined from the DNA. This sample lists about 100,000 clones; about 94% were detected once. The ten largest clones add up to approximately 1.4% of the sample.

The source is a human donor in good health. The sequence joins TRBV6-1 to TRBJ1-5; TRBD1 agrees with 7 junctional bases. Sequenced material: non-Treg CD4+ T cells sorted from blood. The meaning of the sample's cell subset or site label: FACS-sorted unstimulated CD4+ non-regulatory T cells. The CDR3 amino acid sequence is: CASSLGQDLQPQHF. The nucleotide sequence is given as TGTGCCAGCAGTCTTGGACAGGATCTACAGCCCCAGCATTTT.